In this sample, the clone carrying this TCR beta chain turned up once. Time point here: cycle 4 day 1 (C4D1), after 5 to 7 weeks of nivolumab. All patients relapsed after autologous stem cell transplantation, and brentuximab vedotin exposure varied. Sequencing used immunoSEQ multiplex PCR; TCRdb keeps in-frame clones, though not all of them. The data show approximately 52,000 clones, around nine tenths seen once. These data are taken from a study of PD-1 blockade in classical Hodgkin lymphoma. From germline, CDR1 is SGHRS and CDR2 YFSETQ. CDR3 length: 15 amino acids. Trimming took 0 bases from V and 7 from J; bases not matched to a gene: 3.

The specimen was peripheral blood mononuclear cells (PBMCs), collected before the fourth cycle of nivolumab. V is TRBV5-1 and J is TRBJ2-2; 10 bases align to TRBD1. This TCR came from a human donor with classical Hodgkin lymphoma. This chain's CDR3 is CASSLEGQGLGELFF. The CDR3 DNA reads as TGCGCCAGCAGCTTGGAGGGACAGGGGCTCGGGGAGCTGTTTTTT.